The next 19 T cell receptor beta chains were all read from a single sample in a study of CXCR3-negative and CXCR3-positive naive CD8 T cells (dated by TCRdb to about 2019). The instrument given in TCRdb is NextSeq 550. The Human TCR Profiling Kit (MiLaboratory) was used to prepare UMI-labeled 5' RACE TRB cDNA libraries. After TCRdb reprocessed the reads, each CDR3 protein sequence was kept as one row, without DNA. The table for this sample lists roughly 120,000 distinct CDR3 sequences. The ten top clones hold 0.59% of the sample. What the study reported, not specific to this receptor: Compared with CXCR3-negative naive cells, CXCR3-positive naive cells had TRB CDR3s with higher hydrophobicity (lower Kidera factor 4), lower energy, and higher strength and volume indices.

Antigens of these TCRs are unknown. The sequencing sample was made of naive CXCR3+ CD8+ T cells from blood. Reading the label with the study, this specimen's cell subset or site is: CD45RO-CCR7+CD27+CD95- naive CD8+ T cells expressing CXCR3 (TNR3+). The source is a human donor in good health. Some clones in this sample may be carry-over from other donors' samples.

The J gene is TRBJ2-7, the V gene TRBV6-2 or TRBV6-3; the D call of TRBD1 rests on TCRdb alone, since no DNA is present to check it. The CDR3 has 13 amino acids. CDR1 and CDR2 from the germline V gene are MNHEY and SVGEGT. CDR3 sequence reads: CASSGATAYEQYF.

Here the CDR3 reads CASSPALSEQYF. The V gene is TRBV7-2, the J gene TRBJ2-7; without DNA, the TCRdb call of TRBD2 cannot be checked. The CDR3 sequence is 12 residues long. Germline CDR1 is SGHTA and CDR2 is FQGNSA.

The chain joins TRBV4-3 to TRBJ1-1; TCRdb's D call of TRBD1 is untestable without DNA. CDR1 and CDR2 (germline): LGHNA, YSLEER. The CDR3 is 14 residues long. The CDR3 protein is CASSHRTGDTEAFF.

V and J are TRBV27 and TRBJ2-5. The CDR3 totals 16 residues. CDR1 MNHEY and CDR2 SMNVEV come from the germline V gene (reference sequence). CDR3 region: CASSFANSIHWETQYF.

The chain combines TRBV6-2 or TRBV6-3 with TRBJ2-3; TCRdb reports TRBD2, a call that lacks DNA to check it against. The CDR3 has 15 amino acids. Looked up from germline, CDR1 is MNHEY and CDR2 is SVGEGT. The CDR3 here is CASSPRTSGTDTQYF.

The V call is TRBV2, the J call TRBJ2-3; TCRdb returns TRBD2, unconfirmable since there is no DNA. The germline CDR1 and CDR2 sequences are SNHLY and FYNNEI. The CDR3 contains 14 residues. Here the CDR3 reads CASSSSGSADTQYF.

This chain connects TRBV27 to TRBJ1-1. Per the germline V gene, CDR1 is MNHEY and CDR2 is SMNVEV (reference sequence). The CDR3 totals 16 residues. This CDR3 reads CASSLARAKYYTEAFF.

The rearrangement links TRBV3-1 to TRBJ2-7; TCRdb calls TRBD2, which cannot be checked without DNA. CDR1 LGHDT and CDR2 YNNKEL come from the germline V gene (reference sequence). The CDR3 runs 14 residues. The CDR3 reads CASSQVGETYEQYF.

The V and J genes are TRBV14 and TRBJ2-7. This CDR3 spans 15 amino acids. The germline V gene has CDR1 SGHDN and CDR2 FVKESK. The CDR3 here is CASSQDATHSGEQYF.

V usage is TRBV2 and J usage is TRBJ1-2. The CDR3 loop spans 14 amino acids. From germline, CDR1 is SNHLY and CDR2 FYNNEI. The CDR3 loop reads CASSEGLSLRGYTF.

This CDR3 reads CREIPGPKSSYNEQFF. This rearrangement joins TRBV29-1 to TRBJ2-1; TCRdb's D gene call, TRBD1, goes unchecked for lack of DNA. Germline V CDR1 and CDR2: SQVTM, ANQGSEA. The CDR3 consists of 16 residues.

V usage is TRBV4-3 and J usage is TRBJ2-1; without DNA, the TCRdb call of TRBD1 cannot be checked. Germline CDR1 is LGHNA and CDR2 is YSLEER. This CDR3 is built from 17 residues. The CDR3 reads CASSQDLRTTKYNEQFF.

V and J are TRBV29-1 and TRBJ2-2; TCRdb indicates TRBD1, and absent DNA this call remains unverified. The CDR3 runs to 12 residues. Germline CDR1 SQVTM, CDR2 ANQGSEA. The CDR3 loop reads CSGTGVAGELFF.

The chain employs TRBV7-3 and TRBJ2-7; TCRdb returns TRBD1, unconfirmable since there is no DNA. Per the germline V gene, CDR1 is SGHTA and CDR2 is FQGTGA. The CDR3 length is 13 residues. CDR3 amino acids: CASTKGRGYEQYF.

V and J are TRBV10-3 and TRBJ2-7; no DNA is available, so the TRBD1 call from TCRdb remains unchecked. This CDR3 is built from 13 residues. Germline loops: CDR1 ENHRY, CDR2 SYGVKD. Here the CDR3 reads CAITDQGGYEQYF.

The V and J genes are TRBV27 and TRBJ2-4; the TCRdb call, TRBD1, lacks DNA for checking. The CDR3 length is 16 residues. The germline V gene has CDR1 MNHEY and CDR2 SMNVEV (reference sequence). The CDR3 is CASSVRTGLAKNIQYF.

The genes are TRBV7-9 and TRBJ2-7. The CDR3 is made up of 13 amino acids. Germline V gene lookup returns CDR1 SEHNR and CDR2 FQNEAQ (reference sequence). The CDR3 spells CASSLARQYEQYF.

The chain is built from TRBV20-1 and TRBJ2-7; TCRdb outputs TRBD1, but without DNA this stays unchecked. The CDR3 extends over 12 amino acids. Germline V gives CDR1 DFQATT, CDR2 SNEGSKA (reference sequence). CDR3 in amino acids: CSVSDRAYEQYF.

This chain links TRBV7-9 with TRBJ1-1. Per germline, CDR1 SEHNR and CDR2 FQNEAQ (reference sequence). The CDR3 is 13 amino acids. The CDR3 here is CASSPPGTTVAFF.